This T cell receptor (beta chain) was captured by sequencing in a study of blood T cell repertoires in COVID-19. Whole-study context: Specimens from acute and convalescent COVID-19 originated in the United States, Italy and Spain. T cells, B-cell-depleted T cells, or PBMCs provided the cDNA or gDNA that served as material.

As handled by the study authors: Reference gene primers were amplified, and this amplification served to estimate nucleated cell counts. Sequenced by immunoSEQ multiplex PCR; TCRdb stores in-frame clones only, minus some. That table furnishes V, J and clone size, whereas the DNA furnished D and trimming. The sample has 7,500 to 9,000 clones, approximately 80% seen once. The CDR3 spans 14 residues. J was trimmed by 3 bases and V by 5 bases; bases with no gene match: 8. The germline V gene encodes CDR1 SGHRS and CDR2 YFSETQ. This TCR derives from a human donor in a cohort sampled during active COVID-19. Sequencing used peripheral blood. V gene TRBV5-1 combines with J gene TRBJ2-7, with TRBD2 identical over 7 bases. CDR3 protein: CASSPRGENYEQYF. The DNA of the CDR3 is TGCGCCAGCAGTCCCCGGGGGGAAAACTACGAGCAGTACTTC.